This T cell receptor beta chain was identified in a study of T cells in Graves' hyperthyroidism and ophthalmopathy. Study-level background: The blood sample was taken at first diagnosis, before treatment began. Regarding the study as a whole: Blood also showed most of the thyroid clonotypes that were expanded above 0.001.

CDR3 size: 14 residues. Germline CDR1 and CDR2: SGHAT and FQNNGV. V was pared by 5 bases and J by 5 bases, with 7 bases of the junction left unmatched. Amplification yielded TCR beta CDR3 regions, with RNA transcripts as the source. The study used the HTBI primer set for a first-round RT-PCR of the TCR CDR3. MiXCR, applied by TCRdb to the multiplex PCR reads, yields one record per CDR3 protein. The table shows roughly 380,000 distinct CDR3 sequences, with about 14% occurring only once. The patients, who ranged from 18 to 65 in age, presented with newly diagnosed hyperthyroidism lasting under 2 months. In this sample, this clonotype turned up a few times. Its specificity is unknown.

What was sequenced was blood. V usage is TRBV11-2 and J usage is TRBJ1-1; the match to TRBD1 covers 8 bases. This sequence originates from a woman aged 60 to 75 with Graves' hyperthyroidism. The CDR3 sequence is CASSVGQVNTEAFF. In nucleotides, the CDR3 is TGTGCCAGCAGCGTGGGACAGGTAAATACTGAAGCTTTCTTT.